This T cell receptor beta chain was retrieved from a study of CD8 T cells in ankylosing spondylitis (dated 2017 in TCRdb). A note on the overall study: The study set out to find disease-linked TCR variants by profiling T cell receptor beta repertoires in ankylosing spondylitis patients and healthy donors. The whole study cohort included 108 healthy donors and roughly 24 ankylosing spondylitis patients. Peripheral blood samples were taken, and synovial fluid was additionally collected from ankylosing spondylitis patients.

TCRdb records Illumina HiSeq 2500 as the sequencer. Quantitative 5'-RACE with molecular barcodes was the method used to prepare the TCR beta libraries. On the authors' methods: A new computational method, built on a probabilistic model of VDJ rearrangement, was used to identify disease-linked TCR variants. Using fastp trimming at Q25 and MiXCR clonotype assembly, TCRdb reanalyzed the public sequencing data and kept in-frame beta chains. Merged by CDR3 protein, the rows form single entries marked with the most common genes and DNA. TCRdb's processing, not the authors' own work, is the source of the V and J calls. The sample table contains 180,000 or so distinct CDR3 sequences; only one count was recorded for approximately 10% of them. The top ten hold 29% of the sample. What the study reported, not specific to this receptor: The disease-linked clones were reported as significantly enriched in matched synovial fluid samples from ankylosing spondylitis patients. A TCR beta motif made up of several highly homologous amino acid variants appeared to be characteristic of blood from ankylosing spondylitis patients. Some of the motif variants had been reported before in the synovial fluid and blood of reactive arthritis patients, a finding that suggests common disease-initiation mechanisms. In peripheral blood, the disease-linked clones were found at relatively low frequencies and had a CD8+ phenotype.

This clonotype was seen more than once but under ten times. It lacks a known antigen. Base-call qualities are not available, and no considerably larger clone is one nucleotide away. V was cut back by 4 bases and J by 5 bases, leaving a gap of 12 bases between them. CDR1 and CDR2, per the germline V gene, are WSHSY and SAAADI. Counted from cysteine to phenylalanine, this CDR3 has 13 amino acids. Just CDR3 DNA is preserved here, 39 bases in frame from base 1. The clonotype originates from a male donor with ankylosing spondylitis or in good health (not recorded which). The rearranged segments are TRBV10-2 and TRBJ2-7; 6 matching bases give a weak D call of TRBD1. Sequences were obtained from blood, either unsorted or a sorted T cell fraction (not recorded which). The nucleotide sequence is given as TGCGCCAGCAGTGTAAACAGGGAGAACGAGCAGTACTTC. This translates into CASSVNRENEQYF.